These 21 T cell receptor beta chains originate from one sample sequenced in a study of cytomegalovirus exposure and HLA in healthy donors. It was with 60 Vbeta and 13 Jbeta primers that the PCR ran. Clones were sequenced by immunoSEQ multiplex PCR, and TCRdb holds only the in-frame ones, with some missing. Of about 140,000 clones in the sample, 80% are singletons; the top ten hold less than 1.5%. The sample taken for sequencing was PBMCs. The source is a male donor in good health and CMV-seropositive.

The rearrangement joins TRBV6-5 to TRBJ2-3, with 12 nucleotides matching TRBD2. Germline-derived CDR1 and CDR2 are MNHEY and SVGAGI. The V and J ends lost 4 bases and 1 base, in that order; junction bases with no gene match: 3. CDR3 length equals 16 residues. CDR3 DNA: TGTGCCAGCAGTTTCCGACTAGCGGGGGGCACAGATACGCAGTATTTT. Protein: CASSFRLAGGTDTQYF.

This chain's CDR3 is CASSSTTDATNEKLFF. CDR3 DNA sequence: TGTGCCAGCAGCTCCACGACAGATGCAACTAATGAAAAACTGTTTTTT. The chain uses TRBV13 and TRBJ1-4, with D possibly TRBD1 on 5 matching bases. V was clipped by 4 bases and J by 0 bases, with 12 bases between them. Germline CDR1 and CDR2: PRHDT and FYEKMQ (reference sequence). This CDR3 has 16 residues. Variable domain in full (rest from reference TRBV13 and TRBJ1-4): AAGVIQSPRHLIKEKRETATLKCYPIPRHDTVYWYQQGPGQDPQFLISFYEKMQSDKGSIPDRFSAQQFSDYHSELNMSSLELGDSALYFCASSSTTDATNEKLFFGSGTQLSVL.

This clone has just a few counts. The chain employs TRBV29-1 and TRBJ2-1; TRBD2 matches 12 bases. The CDR3 consists of 16 residues. CDR1 and CDR2 from the germline V gene are SQVTM and ANQGSEA. After removal of 7 bases from V and 4 bases from J, the junction contained 11 bases not matched to a gene. CDR3 protein: CSGGFRTSGKYNEQFF. As DNA, the CDR3 is TGCAGCGGGGGATTCCGGACTAGCGGGAAATACAATGAGCAGTTCTTC.

This clone was detected a few times. The chain joins TRBV20-1 to TRBJ1-1, with a weak D call TRBD1 (5 bases). This CDR3 contains 11 residues. Trimming removed 6 bases from V and 10 bases from J, with 15 bases in between. Germline V gives CDR1 DFQATT, CDR2 SNEGSKA (reference sequence). The CDR3 bases are TGCAGTGCCTCGTCAGCCAGGGTAGCTTTCTTT. It yields the protein CSASSARVAFF.

The chain combines TRBV9 with TRBJ2-5, with TRBD1 matching 11 bases. The CDR3 is made up of 16 amino acids. The germline V gene encodes CDR1 SGDLS and CDR2 YYNGEE. V shed 0 bases, J shed 5 bases, and the junction held 6 bases outside the gene matches. The CDR3 here is CASSVGGTGGGETQYF. In nucleotides, the CDR3 is TGTGCCAGCAGCGTAGGCGGGACAGGGGGTGGGGAGACCCAGTACTTC.

The sample holds one count of this clone. This chain joins TRBV11-3 and TRBJ2-5; 10 bases map to TRBD1. The J call may be in error: the DNA end matches TRBJ2-7 better. This CDR3 region has 14 residues. Germline assignment: CDR1 SGHNT and CDR2 YENEEA. For the CDR3, the DNA is TGTGCCAGCAGCTCGACAGGGGGCGAGGTCGAGCAGTACTTC. It yields the protein CASSSTGGEVEQYF.

The chain combines TRBV27 with TRBJ2-3; 7 bases agree with TRBD2. CDR3 size: 15 residues. Germline values: CDR1 MNHEY, CDR2 SMNVEV (reference sequence). The V gene end was trimmed by 5 bases and the J gene end by 1 base; junction bases not matched to a gene: 6. The CDR3 here is CASSPTSGGTDTQYF. CDR3 DNA sequence: TGTGCCAGCAGTCCCACCAGCGGGGGCACAGATACGCAGTATTTT.

The chain carries TRBV9 and TRBJ2-5; TRBD2 agrees at 7 bases. The CDR3 length is 16 residues. Germline CDR1 SGDLS, CDR2 YYNGEE. J gave up 4 bases and V 4 bases, and 13 bases lay outside the gene matches. CDR3 sequence: CASSPFGGGPGETQYF. CDR3 nucleotides: TGTGCCAGCAGCCCCTTCGGGGGAGGGCCTGGAGAGACCCAGTACTTC.

This clone was detected only once. The CDR3 spells CASSGRTGEDGNTIYF. The CDR3 nucleotides are TGTGCCAGCAGTGGACGAACAGGGGAGGATGGAAACACCATATATTTT. The genes are TRBV25-1 and TRBJ1-3; 7 bases match TRBD1. The CDR3 has 16 residues. V lost 4 bases and J lost 3; bases outside the gene matches: 9. Germline CDR1 MGHDK, CDR2 SYGVNS.

This chain uses TRBV5-1 with TRBJ2-3; D unclear. This CDR3 has 14 residues. V was cut by 2 bases and J by 1 base, with 8 bases left in between. Per the germline V gene, CDR1 is SGHRS and CDR2 is YFSETQ. CDR3 in amino acids: CASSFRQGTDTQYF. The CDR3 bases are TGCGCCAGCAGCTTCCGGCAGGGCACAGATACGCAGTATTTT.

The chain has TRBV5-4 and TRBJ2-3, with 15 bases that match TRBD2. The CDR3 spans 18 residues. V was clipped by 4 bases and J by 0 bases; unmatched bases: 6. Looked up from germline, CDR1 is SGHNT and CDR2 is YYREEE (reference sequence). CDR3 in DNA: TGTGCCAGCAGCCCGATTGGACTAGCGGGGGGGAGCACAGATACGCAGTATTTT. Its protein is CASSPIGLAGGSTDTQYF.

J is TRBJ2-3 and V is TRBV27; 8 bases are a match to TRBD2. This CDR3 contains 14 residues. V lost 6 bases, J lost 2 bases, and 4 bases stayed unmatched. CDR1 and CDR2 (germline): MNHEY, SMNVEV (reference sequence). The CDR3 nucleotides are TGTGCCAGCAGCCCAGCGGGGGTCACAGATACGCAGTATTTT. This gives the protein CASSPAGVTDTQYF.

The chain is built from TRBV19 and TRBJ1-1; TRBD1 is a possible D gene (6 bases). Per the germline V gene, CDR1 is LNHDA and CDR2 is SQIVND (reference sequence). V lost 1 base to trimming and J lost 6 bases, with 21 bases between them. The CDR3 length is 17 residues. The CDR3 loop is CASSIVGGGSSPSEAFF. The CDR3 nucleotides are TGTGCCAGTAGTATAGTGGGGGGGGGCTCCTCTCCCTCTGAAGCTTTCTTT.

This clone showed up just a few times. Here the CDR3 reads CASSWTSGDSYEQYF. The CDR3, as DNA: TGTGCCAGCAGCTGGACTAGCGGGGACTCCTACGAGCAGTACTTC. The chain joins TRBV7-3 to TRBJ2-7, with 12 bases that match TRBD2. Germline V gene sequence: CDR1 SGHTA, CDR2 FQGTGA. V gave up 4 bases and J gave up 0 bases; unmatched junction bases: 1. This CDR3 comprises 15 residues.

V usage is TRBV27 and J usage is TRBJ2-1; TRBD1 might be the D (6 bases). From germline, CDR1 is MNHEY and CDR2 SMNVEV (reference sequence). The CDR3 covers 15 residues. Trimming removed 3 bases from V and 10 bases from J, with 19 bases in between. The CDR3 sequence: CASSFLSNWDTEQFF. The CDR3, as DNA: TGTGCCAGCAGTTTTTTAAGTAACTGGGACACAGAGCAGTTCTTC.

The chain couples TRBV4-2 to TRBJ2-7; D is uncertain. From germline, CDR1 is LGHNA and CDR2 YNFKEQ. Between the trimmed V and J ends, which lost 0 bases and 2 bases, there was a span of 14 bases. This CDR3 region has 16 residues. CDR3 loop: CASSQDRQVITYEQYF. CDR3 sequence (DNA): TGTGCCAGCAGCCAAGATCGCCAGGTGATAACCTACGAGCAGTACTTC.

CDR3 in amino acids: CASSPRQGQYGSPLHF. Here the CDR3 DNA reads TGTGCCAGCTCACCTAGGCAGGGACAATACGGATCACCCCTCCACTTT. The V and J genes are TRBV18 and TRBJ1-6; the D gene is possibly TRBD1 (6 bases). The CDR3 is 16 residues long. Germline values: CDR1 KGHSH, CDR2 LQKENI. With 3 bases removed from V and 10 bases from J, the gap between germline ends came to 19 bases.

This clone was seen a few times. The chain couples TRBV23-1 to TRBJ1-3; the D is unclear. TRBV23-1 is identified as an open reading frame with a role that is uncertain. CDR3 length: 16 amino acids. V was cut by 0 bases and J by 1 base, with 10 bases left in between. CDR3 sequence reads: CASSQSAEPSGNTIYF. CDR3 sequence (DNA): TGCGCCAGCAGTCAATCAGCGGAACCTTCTGGAAACACCATATATTTT.

The chain is built from TRBV10-2 and TRBJ2-3, with 9 bases that match TRBD1. The CDR3 spans 15 residues. CDR1 WSHSY and CDR2 SAAADI come from the germline V gene. V shed 7 bases and J 1 base; nucleotides not matched to a gene: 6. Here the CDR3 reads CASTPGQGGTDTQYF. The CDR3 region has the DNA TGCGCCAGCACTCCGGGACAGGGAGGCACAGATACGCAGTATTTT.

V and J are TRBV19 and TRBJ1-1, with 7 bases lining up with TRBD1. This CDR3 is 14 amino acids long. Looked up from germline, CDR1 is LNHDA and CDR2 is SQIVND (reference sequence). With V trimmed by 6 bases and J by 5 bases, 9 bases remained unmatched. CDR3 sequence (DNA): TGTGCCAGTAGAACGACAGGGCGAGGGACTGAAGCTTTCTTT. Protein sequence: CASRTTGRGTEAFF.

V is TRBV7-9 and J is TRBJ2-7; TRBD1 matches 9 bases. The CDR3 runs 16 residues. CDR1 is SEHNR, CDR2 FQNEAQ, per germline (reference sequence). V gave up 4 bases and J gave up 3 bases; unmatched junction bases: 10. CDR3 in DNA: TGTGCCAGCAGCTCCCTGGCGGGACAGGGACGCTACGAGCAGTACTTC. This sequence encodes CASSSLAGQGRYEQYF.